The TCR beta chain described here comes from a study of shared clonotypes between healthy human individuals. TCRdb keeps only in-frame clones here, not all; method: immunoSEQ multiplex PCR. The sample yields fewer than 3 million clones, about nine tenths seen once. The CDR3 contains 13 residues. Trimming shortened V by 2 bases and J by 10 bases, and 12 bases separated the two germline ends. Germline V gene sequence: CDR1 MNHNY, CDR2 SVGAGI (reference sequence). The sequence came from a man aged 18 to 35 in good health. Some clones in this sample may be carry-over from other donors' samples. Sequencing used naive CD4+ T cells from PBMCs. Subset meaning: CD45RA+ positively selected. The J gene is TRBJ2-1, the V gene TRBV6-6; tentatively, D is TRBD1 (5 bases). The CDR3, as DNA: TGTGCCAGCAGTTACGGGGCCGCGGAGGAGCAGTTCTTC. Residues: CASSYGAAEEQFF.